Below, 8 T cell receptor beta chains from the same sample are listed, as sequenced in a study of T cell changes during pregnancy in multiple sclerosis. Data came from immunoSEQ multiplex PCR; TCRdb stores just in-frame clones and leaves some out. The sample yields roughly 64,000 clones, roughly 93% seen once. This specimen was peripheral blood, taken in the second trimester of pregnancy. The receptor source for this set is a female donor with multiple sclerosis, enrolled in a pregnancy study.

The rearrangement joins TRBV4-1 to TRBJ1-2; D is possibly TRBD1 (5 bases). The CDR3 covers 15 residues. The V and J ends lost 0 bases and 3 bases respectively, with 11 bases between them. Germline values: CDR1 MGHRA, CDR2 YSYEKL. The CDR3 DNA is TGCGCCAGCAGCCAAGAAAGGGGCAGCTACTATGGCTACACCTTC. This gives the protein CASSQERGSYYGYTF.

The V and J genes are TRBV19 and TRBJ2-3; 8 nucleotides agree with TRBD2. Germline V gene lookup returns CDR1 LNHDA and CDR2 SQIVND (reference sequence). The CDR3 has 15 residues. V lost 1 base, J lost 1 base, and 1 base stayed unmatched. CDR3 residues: CASSIGAGGTDTQYF. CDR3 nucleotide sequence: TGTGCCAGTAGTATAGGAGCGGGGGGCACAGATACGCAGTATTTT.

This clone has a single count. The CDR3 DNA sequence: TGTGCCAGCAGTTACTACAGGGCGGCAGAGACCCAGTACTTC. Translating gives CASSYYRAAETQYF. The chain has TRBV6-5 and TRBJ2-5; possible D gene TRBD1, 6 bases. The CDR3 contains 14 residues. Trimming shortened V by 1 base and J by 4 bases, and 10 bases separated the two germline ends. Germline CDR1 reads MNHEY; CDR2 reads SVGAGI.

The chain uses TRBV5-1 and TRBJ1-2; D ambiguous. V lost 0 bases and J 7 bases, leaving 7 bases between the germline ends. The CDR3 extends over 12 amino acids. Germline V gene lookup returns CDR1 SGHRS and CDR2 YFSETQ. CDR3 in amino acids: CASSLAEGGYTF. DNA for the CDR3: TGCGCCAGCAGCTTGGCCGAGGGTGGCTACACCTTC.

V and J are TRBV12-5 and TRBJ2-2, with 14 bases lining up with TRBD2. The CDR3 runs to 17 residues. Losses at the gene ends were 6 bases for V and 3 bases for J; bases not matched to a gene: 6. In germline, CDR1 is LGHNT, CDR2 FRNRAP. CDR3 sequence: CASGPGLAGVHTGELFF. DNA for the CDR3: TGTGCTAGTGGACCGGGACTAGCGGGGGTCCACACCGGGGAGCTGTTTTTT.

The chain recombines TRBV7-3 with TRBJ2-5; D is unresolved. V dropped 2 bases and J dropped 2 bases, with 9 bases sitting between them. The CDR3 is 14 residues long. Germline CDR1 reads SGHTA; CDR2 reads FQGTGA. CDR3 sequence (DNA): TGTGCCAGCAGCTTACAGGCCGGACAAGAGACCCAGTACTTC. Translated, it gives CASSLQAGQETQYF.

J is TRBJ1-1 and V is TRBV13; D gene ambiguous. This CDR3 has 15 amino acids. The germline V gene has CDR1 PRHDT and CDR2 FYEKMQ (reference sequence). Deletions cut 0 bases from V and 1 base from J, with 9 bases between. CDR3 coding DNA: TGTGCCAGCAGCTTAGGCTTGTTGCGGAACACTGAAGCTTTCTTT. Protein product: CASSLGLLRNTEAFF.

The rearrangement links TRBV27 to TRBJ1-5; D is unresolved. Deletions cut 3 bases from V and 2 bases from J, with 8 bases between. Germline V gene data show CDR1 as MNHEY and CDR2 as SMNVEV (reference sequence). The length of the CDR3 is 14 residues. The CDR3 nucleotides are TGTGCCAGCAGTTTCCACATGGGCAATCAGCCCCAGCATTTT. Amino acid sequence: CASSFHMGNQPQHF.